A single sample is the source of the 6 T cell receptor beta chains below, sequenced in a study of vaccination and CD4 T cells after COVID-19. Sequencing of cultured CD4+ T cell DNA used the Oncomine TCR Beta short-read assay. One entry per CDR3 protein, called by TCRdb with MiXCR from the PCR reads. The data contain more than 15,000 distinct CDR3 sequences, approximately 50% of them singletons. The antigens these receptors bind are not known. Treatment of the sample: approximately 10-day PBMC culture with coronavirus spike peptide pools or control peptides (ViraFEST assay). Sequencing used CD4+ T cells from blood, cultured in vitro. These TCRs come from a human donor who had recovered from COVID-19.

This clonotype has just one count. The chain uses TRBV5-1 and TRBJ1-1; TRBD1 matches 8 bases. The CDR3 extends over 15 amino acids. CDR1 is SGHRS and CDR2 is YFSETQ in the germline V gene. J lost 10 bases, V lost 4 bases, and 15 bases had no gene match. CDR3 residues: CASSTGDRSAVAAFF. The CDR3 DNA follows: TGCGCCAGCAGCACAGGGGACAGGTCCGCCGTGGCAGCTTTCTTT.

This chain joins TRBV10-3 and TRBJ1-1; D unresolved. Germline assignment: CDR1 ENHRY and CDR2 SYGVKD. The CDR3 is made up of 13 amino acids. V lost 10 bases to trimming and J lost 5 bases, with 17 bases between them. The CDR3 DNA sequence: TGTGCCACCCAAGGTGGCCCCAGGACTGAAGCTTTCTTT. Translated, it gives CATQGGPRTEAFF.

V is TRBV20-1 and J is TRBJ2-7, with 11 bases identical to TRBD1. The trim removed 0 bases at V and 3 bases at J, leaving 4 bases unmatched. Germline V gene data show CDR1 as DFQATT and CDR2 as SNEGSKA (reference sequence). CDR3 length: 15 residues. CDR3 loop: CSARDPGQGVYEQYF. Written as DNA, the CDR3 is TGCAGTGCTAGAGACCCGGGACAGGGGGTCTACGAGCAGTACTTC.

This clonotype showed up just a few times. This chain uses TRBV27 with TRBJ2-2; the D gene could be TRBD1 or TRBD2 (6 bases each). V was shortened by 5 bases and J by 4 bases, with 14 bases between the two germline ends. CDR1 is MNHEY and CDR2 is SMNVEV in the germline V gene (reference sequence). The CDR3 totals 15 residues. The CDR3, as DNA: TGTGCCAGCAGTCCTTCTGGGGGGCGCACCGGGGAGCTGTTTTTT. It encodes CASSPSGGRTGELFF.

The sample holds one count of this clonotype. This chain joins TRBV21-1 and TRBJ2-7. TRBV21-1 is flagged as a pseudogene. The CDR3 runs to 12 residues. The CDR3 nucleotides read TGTGCCAGCAGCCCAACAGCTTACGAGCAGTACTTC. Protein sequence: CASSPTAYEQYF.

The chain employs TRBV11-2 and TRBJ2-2; TRBD2 agrees at 13 bases. Germline V CDR1 and CDR2: SGHAT, FQNNGV. V was clipped by 7 bases and J by 6 bases; unmatched bases: 5. The CDR3 loop spans 15 amino acids. CDR3 nucleotides: TGTGCCAGCAAGAGGACTAGCGGGAGATCCGGGGAGCTGTTTTTT. The encoded protein is CASKRTSGRSGELFF.